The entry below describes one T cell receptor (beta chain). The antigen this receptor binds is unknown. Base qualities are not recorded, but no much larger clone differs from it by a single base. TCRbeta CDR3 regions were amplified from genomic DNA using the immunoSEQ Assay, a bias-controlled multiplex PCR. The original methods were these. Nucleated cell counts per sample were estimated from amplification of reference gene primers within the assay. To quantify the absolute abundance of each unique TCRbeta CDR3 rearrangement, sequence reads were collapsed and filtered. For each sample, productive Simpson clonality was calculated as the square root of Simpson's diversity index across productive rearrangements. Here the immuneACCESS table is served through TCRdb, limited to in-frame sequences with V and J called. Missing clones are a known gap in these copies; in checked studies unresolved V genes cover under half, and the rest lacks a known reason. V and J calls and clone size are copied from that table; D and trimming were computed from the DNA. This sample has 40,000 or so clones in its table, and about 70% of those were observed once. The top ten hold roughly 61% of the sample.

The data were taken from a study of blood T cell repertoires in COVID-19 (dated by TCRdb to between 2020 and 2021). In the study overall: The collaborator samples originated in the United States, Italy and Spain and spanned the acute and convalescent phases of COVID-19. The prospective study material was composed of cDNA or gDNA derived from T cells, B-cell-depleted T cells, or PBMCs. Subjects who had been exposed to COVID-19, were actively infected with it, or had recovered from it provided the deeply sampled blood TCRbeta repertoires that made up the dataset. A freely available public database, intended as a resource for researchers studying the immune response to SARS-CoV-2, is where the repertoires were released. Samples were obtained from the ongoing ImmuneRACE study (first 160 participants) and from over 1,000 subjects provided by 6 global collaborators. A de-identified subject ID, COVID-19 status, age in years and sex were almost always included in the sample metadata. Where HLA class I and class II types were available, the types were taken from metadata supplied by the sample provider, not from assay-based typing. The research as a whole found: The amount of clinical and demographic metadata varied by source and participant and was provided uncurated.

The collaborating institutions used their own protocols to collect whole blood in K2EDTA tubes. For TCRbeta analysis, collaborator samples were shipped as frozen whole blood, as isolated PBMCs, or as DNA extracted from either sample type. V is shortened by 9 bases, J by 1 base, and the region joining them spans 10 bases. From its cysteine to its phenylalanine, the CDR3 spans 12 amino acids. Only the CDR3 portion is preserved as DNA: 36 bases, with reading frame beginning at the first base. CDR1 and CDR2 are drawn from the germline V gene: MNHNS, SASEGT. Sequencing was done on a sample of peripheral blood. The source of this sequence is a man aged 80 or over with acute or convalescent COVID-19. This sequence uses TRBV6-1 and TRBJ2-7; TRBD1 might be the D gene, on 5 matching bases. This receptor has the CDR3 CASRGVSYEQYF. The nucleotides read TGTGCCAGTAGGGGCGTATCCTACGAGCAGTACTTC.